This T cell receptor beta chain was recovered during a study of blood T cell repertoires in COVID-19. The method was immunoSEQ multiplex PCR; TCRdb's version includes in-frame clones alone and lacks a portion of them. The top ten clones hold about a fifth of a sample with over 10,000 clones, 65% to 90% of them seen once. J gave up 0 bases and V 6 bases, and 5 bases lay outside the gene matches. The CDR3 is made up of 15 amino acids. Germline CDR1 reads MNHEY; CDR2 reads SVGEGT. This chain uses TRBV6-2 or TRBV6-3 with TRBJ2-4; 7 bases align to TRBD1. The source material was peripheral blood. This clonotype was sampled from a human donor in a cohort sampled during active COVID-19. The CDR3 loop is CASSRGQIAKNIQYF. CDR3 in DNA: TGTGCCAGCAGCCGGGGACAGATAGCCAAAAACATTCAGTACTTC.